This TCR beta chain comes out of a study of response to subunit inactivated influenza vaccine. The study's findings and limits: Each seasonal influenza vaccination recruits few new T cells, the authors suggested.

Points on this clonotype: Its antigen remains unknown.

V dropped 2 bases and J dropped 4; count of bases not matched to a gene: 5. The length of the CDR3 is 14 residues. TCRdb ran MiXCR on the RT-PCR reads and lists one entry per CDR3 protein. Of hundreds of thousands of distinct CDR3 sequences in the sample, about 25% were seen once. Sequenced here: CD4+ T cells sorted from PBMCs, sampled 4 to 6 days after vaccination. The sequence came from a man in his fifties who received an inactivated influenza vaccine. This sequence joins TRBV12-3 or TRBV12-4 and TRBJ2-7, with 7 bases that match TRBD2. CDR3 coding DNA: TGTGCCAGCAGTTTAAATCCAGCGGGATACGAGCAGTACTTC. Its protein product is CASSLNPAGYEQYF.